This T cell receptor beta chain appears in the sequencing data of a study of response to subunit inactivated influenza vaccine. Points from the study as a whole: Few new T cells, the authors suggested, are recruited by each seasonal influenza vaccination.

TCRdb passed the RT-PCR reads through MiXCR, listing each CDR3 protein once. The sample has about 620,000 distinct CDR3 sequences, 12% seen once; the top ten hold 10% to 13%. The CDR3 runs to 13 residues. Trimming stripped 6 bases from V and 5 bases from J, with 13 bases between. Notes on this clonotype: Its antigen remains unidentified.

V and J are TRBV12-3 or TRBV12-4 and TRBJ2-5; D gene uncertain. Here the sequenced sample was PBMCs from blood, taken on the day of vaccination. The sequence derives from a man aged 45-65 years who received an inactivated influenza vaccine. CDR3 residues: CASSAWDRETQYF. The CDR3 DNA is TGTGCCAGCAGCGCGTGGGATCGGGAGACCCAGTACTTC.